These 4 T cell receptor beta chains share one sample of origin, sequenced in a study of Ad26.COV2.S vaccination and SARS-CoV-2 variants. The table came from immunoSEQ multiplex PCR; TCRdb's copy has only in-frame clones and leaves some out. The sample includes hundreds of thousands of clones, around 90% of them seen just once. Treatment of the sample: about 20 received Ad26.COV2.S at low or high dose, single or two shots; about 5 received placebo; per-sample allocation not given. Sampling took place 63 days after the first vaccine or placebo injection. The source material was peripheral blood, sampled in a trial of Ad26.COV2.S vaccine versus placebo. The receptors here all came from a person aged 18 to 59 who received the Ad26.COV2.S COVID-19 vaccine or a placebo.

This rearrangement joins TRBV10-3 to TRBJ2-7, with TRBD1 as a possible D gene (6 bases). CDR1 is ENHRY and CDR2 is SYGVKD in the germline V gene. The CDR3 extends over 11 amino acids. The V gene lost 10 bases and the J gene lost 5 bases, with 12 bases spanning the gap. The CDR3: CATGRGDEQYF. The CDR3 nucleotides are TGTGCCACAGGCAGGGGAGACGAGCAGTACTTC.

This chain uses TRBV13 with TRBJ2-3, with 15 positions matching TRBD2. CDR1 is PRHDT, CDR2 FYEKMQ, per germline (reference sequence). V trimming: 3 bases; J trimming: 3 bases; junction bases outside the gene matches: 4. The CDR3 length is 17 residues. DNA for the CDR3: TGTGCCAGCAGCTTCCTCGGACTAGCGGGAGGGACAGATACGCAGTATTTT. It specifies CASSFLGLAGGTDTQYF.

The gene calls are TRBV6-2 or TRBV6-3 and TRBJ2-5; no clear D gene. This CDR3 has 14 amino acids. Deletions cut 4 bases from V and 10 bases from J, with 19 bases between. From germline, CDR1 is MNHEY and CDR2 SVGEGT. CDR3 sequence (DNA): TGTGCCAGCAGTTCTTCACAGAAAGAGAGAAGCCAGTACTTC. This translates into CASSSSQKERSQYF.

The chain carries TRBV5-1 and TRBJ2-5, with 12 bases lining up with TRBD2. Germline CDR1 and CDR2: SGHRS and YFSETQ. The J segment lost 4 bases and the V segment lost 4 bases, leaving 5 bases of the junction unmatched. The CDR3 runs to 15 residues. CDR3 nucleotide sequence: TGCGCCAGCAGCGAGACTAGCGGGAGTGTAGAGACCCAGTACTTC. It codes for CASSETSGSVETQYF.